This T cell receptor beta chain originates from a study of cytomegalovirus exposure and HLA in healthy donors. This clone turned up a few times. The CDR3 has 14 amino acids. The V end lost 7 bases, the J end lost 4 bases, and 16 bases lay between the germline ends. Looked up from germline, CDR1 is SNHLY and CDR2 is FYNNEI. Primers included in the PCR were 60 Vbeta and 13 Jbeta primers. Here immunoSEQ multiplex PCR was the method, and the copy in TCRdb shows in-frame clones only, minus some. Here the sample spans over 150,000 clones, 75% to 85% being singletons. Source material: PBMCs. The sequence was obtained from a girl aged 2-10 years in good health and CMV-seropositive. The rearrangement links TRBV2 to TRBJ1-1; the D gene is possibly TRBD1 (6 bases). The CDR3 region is CASIYMDRSTEAFF. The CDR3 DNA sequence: TGTGCCAGCATTTATATGGACAGATCCACTGAAGCTTTCTTT.